This T cell receptor (beta chain) was obtained from a study of blood T cell repertoires in COVID-19. Study in general: PBMCs, B-cell-depleted T cells, or T cells were the source of the cDNA or gDNA that made up the material.

Details on this clone: The sample has other DNA sequences that encode this CDR3 too.

Produced via immunoSEQ multiplex PCR; TCRdb's table is partial and in-frame only. This sample carries 200,000 to 250,000 clones, more than 80% of them seen once, and the ten largest clones take more than 3%. Participants reported their clinical history, and cohort assignment relied on those reports. The sequence derives from a woman aged 18-35 years in a cohort exposed to, infected with or recovered from COVID-19 (not recorded which). The sample was PBMCs or T cells enriched from blood (not recorded which).

The CDR3 DNA reads as TGCGCCAGCAGTTCCGGGACAGGGGGCTATGGCTACACCTTC. It yields the protein CASSSGTGGYGYTF. The rearrangement links TRBV5-1 to TRBJ1-2; 11 positions agree with TRBD1. Germline-derived CDR1 and CDR2 are SGHRS and YFSETQ. The CDR3 contains 14 residues. V shed 5 bases and J 4 bases; nucleotides not matched to a gene: 4.